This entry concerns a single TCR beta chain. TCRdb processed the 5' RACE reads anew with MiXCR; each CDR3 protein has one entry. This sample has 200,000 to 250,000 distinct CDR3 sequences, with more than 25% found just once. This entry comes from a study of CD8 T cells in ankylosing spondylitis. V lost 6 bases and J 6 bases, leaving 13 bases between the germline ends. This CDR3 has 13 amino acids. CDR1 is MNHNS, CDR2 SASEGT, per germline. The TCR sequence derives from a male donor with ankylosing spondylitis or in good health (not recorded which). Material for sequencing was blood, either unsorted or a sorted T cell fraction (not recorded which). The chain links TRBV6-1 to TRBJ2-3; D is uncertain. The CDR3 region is CASRETVGDTQYF. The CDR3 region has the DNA TGTGCCAGCAGGGAGACGGTAGGGGATACGCAGTATTTT.